The 26 T cell receptor beta chains in this list originate from one sample, sequenced in a study of cytomegalovirus exposure and HLA in healthy donors. Clones were sequenced by immunoSEQ multiplex PCR, and TCRdb holds only the in-frame ones, with some missing. Among about 200,000 clones, around 87% were seen once, and the ten largest hold 1.5% to 2.5%. The sequenced sample was PBMCs. These receptors came from a woman aged 18-29 years in good health and CMV-seropositive.

The chain uses TRBV4-1 and TRBJ2-7, with TRBD2 matching over 14 bases. There are 15 residues in the CDR3. V dropped 3 bases and J dropped 6; count of bases not matched to a gene: 4. From germline, CDR1 is MGHRA and CDR2 YSYEKL. The CDR3 protein is CASSQGLAGVGEQYF. DNA of the CDR3: TGCGCCAGCAGCCAGGGACTAGCGGGAGTAGGCGAGCAGTACTTC.

The V gene is TRBV27, the J gene TRBJ2-7; 11 bases map to TRBD2. CDR3 length: 13 amino acids. With V trimmed by 6 bases and J by 6 bases, 4 bases remained unmatched. The germline gives CDR1 MNHEY, CDR2 SMNVEV (reference sequence). The CDR3 sequence is CASRLAGDSEQYF. The CDR3 nucleotides are TGTGCCAGCAGACTAGCGGGAGATTCCGAGCAGTACTTC.

This CDR3 reads CAWSWPIRRIYEQYF. The DNA for the CDR3 is TGTGCCTGGAGTTGGCCCATTCGCAGGATCTACGAGCAGTACTTC. The rearrangement joins TRBV30 to TRBJ2-7; no clear D gene. Germline V gene sequence: CDR1 GTSNPN, CDR2 SVGIG (reference sequence). The CDR3 spans 15 residues. The germline V and J ends were trimmed by 2 bases and 3 bases, with 17 bases remaining between them.

This chain joins TRBV7-2 and TRBJ2-7; 12 positions agree with TRBD2. V lost 2 bases, J lost 2 bases, and 1 base stayed unmatched. This CDR3 contains 15 residues. CDR1 and CDR2 from the germline V gene are SGHTA and FQGNSA. DNA of the CDR3: TGTGCCAGCAGCTTACGACTAGCGGGAGCCTACGAGCAGTACTTC. Translation: CASSLRLAGAYEQYF.

The chain uses TRBV29-1 and TRBJ2-3; D possibly corresponds to TRBD2 (5 bases). V shed 0 bases and J shed 2 bases, with 18 bases lying between them. This CDR3 has 17 residues. The germline CDR1 and CDR2 sequences are SQVTM and ANQGSEA. CDR3 loop: CSVEEGLRERITDTQYF. CDR3 nucleotide sequence: TGCAGCGTTGAAGAAGGGCTGAGGGAACGGATCACAGATACGCAGTATTTT.

The rearrangement joins TRBV2 to TRBJ2-1; 7 bases align to TRBD2. Per germline, CDR1 SNHLY and CDR2 FYNNEI. The CDR3 totals 12 residues. V lost 1 base, J lost 15 bases, and 6 bases stayed unmatched. The CDR3 reads CASSEEAGERFF. The CDR3 coding sequence is TGTGCCAGCAGTGAAGAGGCGGGAGAGAGGTTCTTC.

This clone has a single count. This chain joins TRBV7-9 and TRBJ2-7, with TRBD1 matching 8 bases. The germline V gene encodes CDR1 SEHNR and CDR2 FQNEAQ (reference sequence). The CDR3 is 17 amino acids. Trimming at V came to 6 bases and at J to 0 bases, leaving 13 bases not matched to a gene. The CDR3 reads CASSRTTTGESSYEQYF. The CDR3 DNA reads TGTGCCAGCAGTAGAACCACGACAGGGGAAAGCTCCTACGAGCAGTACTTC.

The table lists this clone with a count of one. This chain joins TRBV27 and TRBJ2-1; 7 bases are a match to TRBD2. The J segment lost 0 bases and the V segment lost 6 bases, leaving 8 bases of the junction unmatched. Germline CDR1 MNHEY, CDR2 SMNVEV (reference sequence). The CDR3 runs to 16 residues. This CDR3 reads CASRKSGTSSYNEQFF. In nucleotides, the CDR3 is TGTGCCAGCAGAAAGAGCGGGACCAGCTCCTACAATGAGCAGTTCTTC.

The V and J genes are TRBV9 and TRBJ2-1, with a tentative D call TRBD2 (5 bases). This CDR3 is built from 13 residues. The germline gives CDR1 SGDLS, CDR2 YYNGEE. Trimming removed 4 bases from V and 0 bases from J, with 5 bases in between. The CDR3 DNA follows: TGTGCCAGCAGCCGGGACTCCTACAATGAGCAGTTCTTC. It yields the protein CASSRDSYNEQFF.

This clone came up a few times. The chain links TRBV2 to TRBJ1-5, with D unclear. Germline V gives CDR1 SNHLY, CDR2 FYNNEI. The CDR3 is made up of 13 amino acids. V gave up 4 bases and J gave up 0 bases, with 4 bases separating them. The CDR3 here is CASSAGSNQPQHF. In nucleotides, the CDR3 is TGTGCCAGCAGTGCCGGTAGCAATCAGCCCCAGCATTTT.

The gene calls are TRBV27 and TRBJ1-1; D unresolved. Trimming stripped 5 bases from V and 4 bases from J, with 17 bases between. Germline V gene sequence: CDR1 MNHEY, CDR2 SMNVEV (reference sequence). The CDR3 has 15 amino acids. Here the CDR3 DNA reads TGTGCCAGCAGTCTTTCGCGGGGAGGGAGCACTGAAGCTTTCTTT. Translated, it gives CASSLSRGGSTEAFF.

The chain joins TRBV7-9 to TRBJ1-1; perhaps TRBD1 as D (6 bases). Germline V gene lookup returns CDR1 SEHNR and CDR2 FQNEAQ (reference sequence). Trimming shortened V by 5 bases and J by 2 bases, and 12 bases separated the two germline ends. This CDR3 has 14 amino acids. The CDR3 bases are TGTGCCAGCAGCCTCGGACAGAGAAACACTGAAGCTTTCTTT. Translating it yields CASSLGQRNTEAFF.

The chain employs TRBV5-6 and TRBJ2-7; TRBD2 aligns across 7 bases. V lost 3 bases, J lost 7 bases, and 13 bases stayed unmatched. Germline values: CDR1 SGHDT, CDR2 YYEEEE. CDR3 length: 15 amino acids. Here the CDR3 reads CASSSSGRASWEQYF. The CDR3 DNA reads TGTGCCAGCAGCTCCTCGGGGAGGGCGAGTTGGGAGCAGTACTTC.

This chain joins TRBV28 and TRBJ1-5; perhaps TRBD1 as D (5 bases). The germline CDR1 and CDR2 sequences are MDHEN and SYDVKM. The CDR3 loop spans 12 amino acids. V lost 8 bases and J 4 bases, leaving 9 bases between the germline ends. The CDR3 sequence: CASQTVNQPQHF. CDR3 in DNA: TGTGCCAGCCAGACAGTAAATCAGCCCCAGCATTTT.

The rearrangement links TRBV6-6 to TRBJ1-1; no clear D. CDR1 MNHNY and CDR2 SVGAGI come from the germline V gene (reference sequence). CDR3 length equals 13 residues. The V gene lost 7 bases and the J gene lost 0 bases, with 9 bases spanning the gap. This CDR3 is CASISVLNTEAFF. As DNA, the CDR3 is TGTGCCAGCATTTCCGTGTTGAACACTGAAGCTTTCTTT.

The chain carries TRBV9 and TRBJ1-5; 7 bases align to TRBD1. The germline CDR1 and CDR2 sequences are SGDLS and YYNGEE. J was trimmed by 5 bases and V by 4 bases; bases with no gene match: 6. The CDR3 contains 14 residues. CDR3 DNA: TGTGCCAGCAGCCCTGGGACAGCCTATCAGCCCCAGCATTTT. Translated: CASSPGTAYQPQHF.

The CDR3 nucleotides read TGTGCCAGCAGATTCGGGACGGGGGTCTACGAGCAGTACTTC. As protein: CASRFGTGVYEQYF. The chain uses TRBV27 and TRBJ2-7; possibly TRBD2 for D (6 bases). This CDR3 region has 14 residues. Looked up from germline, CDR1 is MNHEY and CDR2 is SMNVEV (reference sequence). V was pared by 6 bases and J by 3 bases, with 15 bases between.

The CDR3 region has the DNA TGTGCCAGCAGTCGGGACAGGAATGAAAAACTGTTTTTT. This translates into CASSRDRNEKLFF. The J gene is TRBJ1-4, the V gene TRBV6-1; 8 positions match TRBD1. Germline CDR1 MNHNS, CDR2 SASEGT. The V and J ends lost 5 bases and 5 bases, in that order; junction bases with no gene match: 1. This CDR3 spans 13 amino acids.

The chain uses TRBV7-8 and TRBJ2-1, with TRBD2 identical over 8 bases. Germline CDR1 is SGHVS and CDR2 is FQNEAQ. V lost 1 base, J lost 7 bases, and 15 bases stayed unmatched. The CDR3 covers 18 residues. The DNA of the CDR3 is TGTGCCAGCAGCTTAGTGTCTGCGACTAGCGCTCTGGGAAATGAGCAGTTCTTC. It is translated as CASSLVSATSALGNEQFF.

The V gene is TRBV5-1, the J gene TRBJ1-1; 10 nucleotides line up with TRBD1. The ends lost 2 bases at V and 5 bases at J; junction bases unmatched: 6. The CDR3 is 15 amino acids. Germline V CDR1 and CDR2: SGHRS, YFSETQ. The CDR3 loop reads CASSLSDRGHTEAFF. The CDR3 nucleotides read TGCGCCAGCAGCTTAAGTGACAGGGGGCATACTGAAGCTTTCTTT.

The V call is TRBV2, the J call TRBJ2-6; D gene uncertain. The CDR3 consists of 14 residues. Germline CDR1 and CDR2: SNHLY and FYNNEI. The V gene lost 3 bases and the J gene lost 0 bases, with 3 bases spanning the gap. The CDR3 is CASSDSSGANVLTF. CDR3 nucleotide sequence: TGTGCCAGCAGTGACAGCTCTGGGGCCAACGTCCTGACTTTC. The variable domain in full, with the rest retrieved from reference TRBV2 and TRBJ2-6, is EPEVTQTPSHQVTQMGQEVILRCVPISNHLYFYWYRQILGQKVEFLVSFYNNEISEKSEIFDDQFSVERPDGSNFTLKIRSTKLEDSAMYFCASSDSSGANVLTFGAGSRLTVL.

The chain joins TRBV15 to TRBJ1-5; D might be TRBD1 (5 bases). Trimming left V 4 bases short and J 0 bases short, with 13 bases between. The CDR3 runs 16 residues. CDR1 is LNHNV and CDR2 is YYDKDF in the germline V gene (reference sequence). The CDR3 protein is CATSNGGGFSNQPQHF. The DNA of the CDR3 is TGTGCCACCAGCAACGGGGGAGGTTTTAGCAATCAGCCCCAGCATTTT. The full variable domain, with the rest looked up from reference TRBV15 and TRBJ1-5, is DAMVIQNPRYQVTQFGKPVTLSCSQTLNHNVMYWYQQKSSQAPKLLFHYYDKDFNNEADTPDNFQSRRPNTSFCFLDIRSPGLGDTAMYLCATSNGGGFSNQPQHFGDGTRLSIL.

The chain employs TRBV30 and TRBJ1-1; D possibly corresponds to TRBD1 (5 bases). The CDR3 length is 12 residues. Germline assignment: CDR1 GTSNPN and CDR2 SVGIG (reference sequence). Trimming cost V 4 bases and J 0 bases, with 6 bases left between them. CDR3 amino acids: CAWTRVNTEAFF. CDR3 bases: TGTGCCTGGACCAGGGTGAACACTGAAGCTTTCTTT.

This rearrangement joins TRBV28 to TRBJ2-7; maybe TRBD2 (6 bases). Germline V gene sequence: CDR1 MDHEN, CDR2 SYDVKM. This CDR3 region has 15 residues. V was clipped by 6 bases and J by 2 bases, with 17 bases between them. Written as DNA, the CDR3 is TGTGCCAGCAGGCGAATGGGACTCGTTGCCTACGAGCAGTACTTC. Translation gives CASRRMGLVAYEQYF. The full variable domain, with the rest looked up from reference TRBV28 and TRBJ2-7, is DVKVTQSSRYLVKRTGEKVFLECVQDMDHENMFWYRQDPGLGLRLIYFSYDVKMKEKGDIPEGYSVSREKKERFSLILESASTNQTSMYLCASRRMGLVAYEQYFGPGTRLTVT.

The chain employs TRBV5-1 and TRBJ2-3; 7 positions match TRBD1. Germline V lookup: CDR1 SGHRS, CDR2 YFSETQ. V shed 4 bases, J shed 1 base, and the junction held 6 bases outside the gene matches. The CDR3 loop spans 15 amino acids. The CDR3 bases are TGCGCCAGCAGCGAGGGGACAGTACGCACAGATACGCAGTATTTT. Protein product: CASSEGTVRTDTQYF.

This clone has just a few counts. The chain employs TRBV6-6 and TRBJ1-2; TRBD1 matches 7 bases. V lost 4 bases, J lost 2 bases, and 4 bases stayed unmatched. The CDR3 covers 14 residues. Germline CDR1 is MNHNY and CDR2 is SVGAGI (reference sequence). CDR3 bases: TGTGCCAGCAGTTCCCCGACAGGGAACTATGGCTACACCTTC. This sequence encodes CASSSPTGNYGYTF.